Listed below are T cell receptor beta chains from one sample, sequenced in a study of cytomegalovirus exposure and HLA in healthy donors. The repertoire was sequenced with immunoSEQ multiplex PCR; TCRdb's copy has only in-frame clones and lacks some. Found here are around 130,000 clones, 70% to 80% of them singletons; the top ten hold 3.1%. The material sequenced was PBMCs. The receptors come from a young man in good health and CMV-seronegative. Each CDR3 is given with its conserved first and last residue. Fields, in order: J gene, D gene, clone size, V gene, CDR3 protein, CDR3 DNA. A D gene is named only where the DNA matches it firmly. The listing skips clone size in some rows; elsewhere it reads once, few, many or a size class.

TRBJ2-1,TRBD2,NA,TRBV7-6,CASSSKAGGLDEQFF,TGTGCCAGCAGCTCTAAAGCGGGGGGGCTCGATGAGCAGTTCTTC
TRBJ1-4,TRBD1,NA,TRBV10-3,CATSQGASNEKLFF,TGTGCCACCAGTCAGGGGGCCTCTAATGAAAAACTGTTTTTT
TRBJ2-1,NA,NA,TRBV9,CASSVAAYNEQFF,TGTGCCAGCAGCGTAGCCGCGTACAATGAGCAGTTCTTC
TRBJ2-7,NA,NA,TRBV6-5,CASSYSRGLSYEQYF,TGTGCCAGCAGTTACTCTAGGGGACTCTCCTACGAGCAGTACTTC
TRBJ2-6,NA,once,TRBV6-5,CASSYAENSGANVLTF,TGTGCCAGCAGTTACGCGGAAAACTCTGGGGCCAACGTCCTGACTTTC
TRBJ2-3,NA,few,TRBV5-6,CASSFVTASTDTQYF,TGTGCCAGCAGCTTTGTGACAGCTAGCACAGATACGCAGTATTTT
TRBJ2-7,TRBD1,NA,TRBV4-3,CASSQVTGGAIYEQYF,TGCGCCAGCAGCCAAGTCACAGGGGGTGCTATCTACGAGCAGTACTTC
TRBJ2-2,TRBD1,NA,TRBV27,CASSPGQVTGELFF,TGTGCCAGCAGTCCGGGACAGGTCACCGGGGAGCTGTTTTTT
TRBJ2-7,NA,NA,TRBV11-2,CASSPLKGLSVYEQYF,TGTGCCAGCAGCCCCCTGAAAGGACTCAGCGTATACGAGCAGTACTTC
TRBJ1-1,NA,NA,TRBV5-1,CASNMGARDTEAFF,TGCGCCAGCAATATGGGGGCGCGGGACACTGAAGCTTTCTTT
TRBJ2-7,TRBD1,NA,TRBV5-1,CASSSRWTGTYEQYF,TGCGCCAGCAGCTCCCGATGGACAGGGACCTACGAGCAGTACTTC
TRBJ2-7,TRBD2,few,TRBV29-1,CSVRLAADEQYF,TGCAGCGTCAGACTAGCGGCAGACGAGCAGTACTTC
TRBJ2-3,TRBD1,NA,TRBV9,CASSVSIGTGGDTQYF,TGTGCCAGCAGCGTATCGATAGGGACAGGGGGAGATACGCAGTATTTT
TRBJ1-1,NA,NA,TRBV14,CASSQDRGRRGHTEAFF,TGTGCCAGCAGCCAAGATAGAGGCAGGAGGGGTCACACTGAAGCTTTCTTT
TRBJ2-7,NA,NA,TRBV5-1,CASSLDHSSYEQYF,TGCGCCAGCAGCTTGGATCACAGTTCCTACGAGCAGTACTTC
TRBJ1-6,TRBD1,NA,TRBV4-2,CASSQDVAGGQYSPLHF,TGTGCCAGCAGCCAAGATGTAGCAGGGGGCCAGTATTCACCCCTCCACTTT
TRBJ2-7,TRBD1,NA,TRBV11-3,CASSNVRDRAGEQYF,TGTGCCAGCAGCAACGTCCGGGACAGGGCAGGCGAGCAGTACTTC
TRBJ2-2,NA,few,TRBV6-1,CASSEVWETGELFF,TGTGCCAGCAGTGAAGTTTGGGAGACCGGGGAGCTGTTTTTT
TRBJ2-3,TRBD2,NA,TRBV7-9,CASSPGTSGLSTDTQYF,TGTGCCAGCAGTCCCGGGACTAGCGGGCTCAGCACAGATACGCAGTATTTT
TRBJ1-2,NA,NA,TRBV6-5,CASSKITGNNYGYTF,TGTGCCAGCAGCAAGATAACAGGGAACAACTATGGCTACACCTTC
TRBJ2-3,NA,NA,TRBV9,CASSVEGGGPDTQYF,TGTGCCAGCAGCGTAGAAGGGGGGGGTCCAGATACGCAGTATTTT
TRBJ2-5,NA,NA,TRBV19,CASSTVRLGEETQYF,TGTGCCAGTAGTACGGTCCGACTAGGGGAAGAGACCCAGTACTTC
TRBJ2-6,TRBD1,NA,TRBV10-3,CAISLQGEGANVLTF,TGTGCCATCAGCTTACAGGGGGAAGGGGCCAACGTCCTGACTTTC